A few counts support the clone carrying this TCR beta chain. Its antigen remains unidentified. Reverse transcription of extracted RNA yielded cDNA, which provided the sequencing template. Here immunoSEQ multiplex PCR was the method, and the copy in TCRdb shows in-frame clones only, minus some. The sample gives 200,000 to 250,000 clones, roughly two fifths of which show up once; around 0.48% is in the top ten. Regarding treatment: oral pan-JAK inhibitor, 5-10 mg twice daily. The sample originates from a study of CD8+ T cells in alopecia areata. Study-wide results and limits: In scalp and blood, many expanded lesional clones persisted during tofacitinib.

This CDR3 spans 14 amino acids. The germline V gene has CDR1 GTSNPN and CDR2 SVGIG (reference sequence). The V end was cut by 3 bases, the J end by 4 bases, with 13 bases between. This chain joins TRBV30 and TRBJ1-3; D call uncertain. This specimen consisted of CD4+ T cells sorted from blood, obtained at approximately week 30, from a patient treated with tofacitinib. The TCR was taken from a human donor with alopecia areata. Here the CDR3 reads CAWRTGFGGNTIYF. CDR3 coding DNA: TGTGCCTGGAGAACGGGATTCGGGGGAAACACCATATATTTT.